The clone carrying this TCR beta chain was counted a few times. Its antigen is currently unknown. This sample stems from a study of T cells in localized non-small cell lung cancer. The study's findings and limits: Longer overall survival was seen with higher T cell density measured in blood. Measurement of T cell clonality placed uninvolved adjacent lung highest, above the level in tumor. Because only a single region of the tumor was sequenced, heterogeneity remains possible. Adjacent lung tissue had a median about 52 of the top 100 clones found in the tumor.

Sequencing used immunoSEQ multiplex PCR; TCRdb keeps in-frame clones, though not all of them. The sample gives roughly 2,500 clones, over 30% of which show up once; approximately 11% is in the top ten. Per germline, CDR1 SGDLS and CDR2 YYNGEE. The CDR3 spans 14 residues. Germline trimming cut 5 bases from V and 6 bases from J; bases unmatched to any gene: 9. Sequenced here: lung tumor tissue, sampled before any cancer treatment. The source is a male donor aged 60 or older with stage II squamous cell lung carcinoma. The rearrangement uses TRBV9 and TRBJ2-3, with 7 bases that match TRBD2. The CDR3 bases are TGTGCCAGCAGGGGTGCGGGAGACCTCGATACGCAGTATTTT. Its translation: CASRGAGDLDTQYF.